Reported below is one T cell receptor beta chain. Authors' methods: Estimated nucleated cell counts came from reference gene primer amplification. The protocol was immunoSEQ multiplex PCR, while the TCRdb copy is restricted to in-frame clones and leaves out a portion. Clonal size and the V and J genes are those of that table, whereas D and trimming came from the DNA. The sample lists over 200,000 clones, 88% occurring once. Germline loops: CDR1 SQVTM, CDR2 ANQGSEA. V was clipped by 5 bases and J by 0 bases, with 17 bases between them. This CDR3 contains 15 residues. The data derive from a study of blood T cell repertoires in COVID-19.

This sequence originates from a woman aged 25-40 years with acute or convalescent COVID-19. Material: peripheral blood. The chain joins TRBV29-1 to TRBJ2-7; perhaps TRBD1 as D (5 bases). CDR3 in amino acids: CSVRSPDRPSYEQYF. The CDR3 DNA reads TGCAGCGTTCGTTCACCTGACAGACCCTCCTACGAGCAGTACTTC.